This T cell receptor beta chain was sequenced for a study of T cell responses to AZD1222 COVID-19 vaccine. Measured with immunoSEQ multiplex PCR; TCRdb has only the in-frame clones, and not every one. The sample carries some 130,000 clones, approximately 88% recorded once. The length of the CDR3 is 14 residues. Germline V lookup: CDR1 MNHEY, CDR2 SVGAGI. The trim removed 4 bases at V and 1 base at J, leaving 0 bases unmatched. The sequence derives from an adult in good health. The V call is TRBV6-5, the J call TRBJ1-1; 10 bases align to TRBD1. The sample in question was peripheral blood, obtained on day 0 of AZD1222 vaccination. The CDR3 DNA sequence: TGTGCCAGCAGTTGGACAGGGGGGAACACTGAAGCTTTCTTT. Amino acids: CASSWTGGNTEAFF.